This T cell receptor beta chain was sequenced in a study of T cells in tuberculosis. On the study more broadly: CD1B tetramers identified T cells specific for mycobacterial lipid GMM.

TCRdb's copy holds only in-frame clones and misses some; the assay was immunoSEQ multiplex PCR. Here the sample spans 55,000 to 65,000 clones, 80% to 85% being singletons. The CDR3 contains 13 residues. Germline V gives CDR1 SEHNR, CDR2 FQNEAQ (reference sequence). Sorting used thawed, overnight-rested PBMC stained with anti-CD3, a viability dye and GMM-loaded CD1B tetramer. The lipid loaded on the CD1B tetramers was C32 glucose monomycolate from Rhodococcus equi. Tetramer-sorted PBMC had been CD14 monocyte-depleted before freezing. The sequence was obtained from an adult woman with latent tuberculosis. The rearrangement uses TRBV7-9 and TRBJ2-5; D may be TRBD2 (5 bases). The end of the DNA aligns better with TRBJ2-7, so the J call may be wrong. The sample comprised CD1b-GMM tetramer-negative cells sorted from PBMCs. CDR3 in amino acids: CASSLRAEGEQYF. CDR3 coding DNA: TGTGCCAGCAGCTTAAGGGCAGAGGGCGAGCAGTACTTC.